This T cell receptor beta chain originates from a study of cytotoxic CD8 clonotypes in ibrutinib-treated CLL. Assay: immunoSEQ multiplex PCR; the TCRdb copy retains only in-frame clones and omits some. The sample carries 300,000 or so clones, 60% to 80% recorded once. V trimming: 4 bases; J trimming: 3 bases; junction bases outside the gene matches: 7. Germline CDR1 reads SGHKS; CDR2 reads YYEKEE (reference sequence). CDR3 length equals 16 residues. The chain links TRBV5-5 to TRBJ2-1, with TRBD2 identical over 10 bases. The clonotype was recovered from a human donor with chronic lymphocytic leukemia. The sample was PBMCs, taken after 36 months of ibrutinib treatment. This chain's CDR3 is CASSPRRLAGYNEQFF. The CDR3 region has the DNA TGTGCCAGCAGCCCGAGAAGACTAGCGGGCTACAATGAGCAGTTCTTC. Complete variable domain (other parts from reference TRBV5-5 and TRBJ2-1): DAGVTQSPTHLIKTRGQQVTLRCSPISGHKSVSWYQQVLGQGPQFIFQYYEKEERGRGNFPDRFSARQFPNYSSELNVNALLLGDSALYLCASSPRRLAGYNEQFFGPGTRLTVL.